This T cell receptor (beta chain) was identified during a study of neoadjuvant anti-PD-1 for oral cavity cancer. V shed 1 base and J shed 5 bases, with 11 bases lying between them. The CDR3 sequence is 14 residues long. The germline V gene has CDR1 KGHSH and CDR2 LQKENI. Using immunoSEQ multiplex PCR, the repertoire was profiled, and TCRdb retains in-frame clones only, with some absent. The sample contains 60,000 to 80,000 clones, approximately 79% of which appear only once. The source material was PBMCs, sampled before nivolumab (anti-PD-1) treatment. The sequence was obtained from a person aged 40 to 85 with oral cavity squamous cell carcinoma. The V call is TRBV18, the J call TRBJ2-5, with D perhaps TRBD2 (6 bases). CDR3 sequence: CASSPQYGGETQYF. In DNA, the CDR3 is TGTGCCAGCTCACCACAATACGGAGGGGAGACCCAGTACTTC.